This T cell receptor beta chain was found in a study of T cell changes during pregnancy in multiple sclerosis. TCRdb keeps only in-frame clones here, not all; method: immunoSEQ multiplex PCR. The sample has 99,000 or so clones; 80% to 95% are singletons. V lost 7 bases to trimming and J lost 3 bases, with 8 bases between them. The CDR3 runs to 12 residues. Looked up from germline, CDR1 is MNHNS and CDR2 is SASEGT. The receptor comes from a female donor with multiple sclerosis, enrolled in a pregnancy study. This chain connects TRBV6-1 to TRBJ2-3, with TRBD1 as a possible D gene (6 bases). The sequences come from peripheral blood, collected after pregnancy. The CDR3: CASTRGTDTQYF. The CDR3 nucleotides read TGTGCCAGCACGAGGGGGACAGATACGCAGTATTTT.